What follows describes a single T cell receptor (beta chain). Its matching antigen is unknown. The data were obtained in a study of beta chain features in type 1 diabetes. Study-level information: Comparable age, gender and cell yields were observed in patients relative to healthy donors. Study-wide results and limits: There was a moderate but significant shortening of TCRB CDR3s in all four CD4+ subsets of Type 1 diabetes patients. Because the template was cDNA, high-expressing cells might be over-represented.

CD4+ naive, central memory, regulatory and stem cell-like memory cells were sorted via CD45RO/CCR7/CD25/CD127/CD95/CD27. Isolated RNA was reverse transcribed in full, so expressed TCRB transcripts were sequenced. Here immunoSEQ multiplex PCR was the method, and the copy in TCRdb shows in-frame clones only, minus some. The sample yields hundreds of thousands of clones, 8% seen once. V trimming: 1 base; J trimming: 6 bases; junction bases outside the gene matches: 4. Germline CDR1 and CDR2: SGHAT and FQNNGV. CDR3 length equals 15 residues. This clonotype was obtained from a woman between 18 and 29 years old in good health. This rearrangement joins TRBV11-2 to TRBJ2-3; the match to TRBD2 covers 10 bases. Sequencing was carried out using central memory CD4+ T cells from blood. CDR3 sequence: CASSLVAGGGDTQYF. The CDR3 nucleotides read TGTGCCAGCAGCTTAGTAGCGGGAGGAGGGGATACGCAGTATTTT.